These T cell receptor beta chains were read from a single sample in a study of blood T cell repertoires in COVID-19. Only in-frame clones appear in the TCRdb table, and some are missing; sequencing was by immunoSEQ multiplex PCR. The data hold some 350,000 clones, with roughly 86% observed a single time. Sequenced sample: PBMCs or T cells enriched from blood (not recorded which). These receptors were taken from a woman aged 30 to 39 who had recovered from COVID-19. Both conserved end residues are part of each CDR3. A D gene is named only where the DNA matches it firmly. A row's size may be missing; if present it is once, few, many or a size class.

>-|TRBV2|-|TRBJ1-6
CASSDALTGYLNSPLHF
TGTGCCAGCAGTGATGCTCTAACCGGGTATTTGAATTCACCCCTCCACTTT
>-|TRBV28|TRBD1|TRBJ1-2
CASSSGGEDGYTF
TGTGCCAGCAGTTCAGGGGGCGAAGATGGCTACACCTTC
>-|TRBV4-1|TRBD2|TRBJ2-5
CASSEGAGGRETQYF
TGCGCCAGCTCGGAGGGCGCGGGGGGGCGAGAGACCCAGTACTTC
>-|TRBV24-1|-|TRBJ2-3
CAVRRGTTDTQYF
TGTGCCGTCCGAAGGGGGACCACAGATACGCAGTATTTT
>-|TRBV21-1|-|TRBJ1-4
CASLLRRVDEKLFF
TGTGCCAGCCTTCTGAGGAGGGTTGATGAAAAACTGTTTTTT
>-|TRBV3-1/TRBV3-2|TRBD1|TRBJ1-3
CASSHFRQGAKNTIYF
TGTGCCAGCAGCCATTTCCGACAGGGGGCGAAGAACACCATATATTTT
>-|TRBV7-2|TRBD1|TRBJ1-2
CASSSTSRQGGYTF
TGTGCCAGCAGCTCGACCTCTCGACAGGGTGGCTACACCTTC
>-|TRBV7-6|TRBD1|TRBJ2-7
CASSLGAGGSYEQYF
TGTGCCAGCAGCTTAGGGGCAGGGGGCTCGTACGAGCAGTACTTC
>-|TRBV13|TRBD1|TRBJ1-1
CASSYRGRTEAFF
TGTGCCAGCAGCTACAGGGGGCGGACTGAAGCTTTCTTT
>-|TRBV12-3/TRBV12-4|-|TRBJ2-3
CASSFSYTDTQYF
TGTGCCAGCAGTTTCAGTTACACAGATACGCAGTATTTT
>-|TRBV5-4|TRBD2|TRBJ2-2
CASSHLDSGRAGELFF
TGTGCCAGCAGCCACCTCGATTCAGGGAGGGCCGGGGAGCTGTTTTTT
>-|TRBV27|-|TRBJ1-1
CASSLSPGDAEAFF
TGTGCCAGCAGTTTATCGCCGGGGGACGCTGAAGCTTTCTTT
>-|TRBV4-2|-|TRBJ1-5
CASSPSGEGSNQPQHF
TGTGCCAGCAGCCCCTCGGGGGAAGGGAGCAATCAGCCCCAGCATTTT
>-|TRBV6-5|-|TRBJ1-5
CASSSLRRASNQPQHF
TGTGCCAGCAGTTCCTTAAGGAGGGCTAGCAATCAGCCCCAGCATTTT
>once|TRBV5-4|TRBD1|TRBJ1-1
CASSVTQGRTEAFF
TGTGCCAGCAGCGTCACACAGGGGCGCACTGAAGCTTTCTTT
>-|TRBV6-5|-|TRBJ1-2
CASSPGQPNYGYTF
TGTGCCAGCAGCCCCGGACAGCCAAACTATGGCTACACCTTC
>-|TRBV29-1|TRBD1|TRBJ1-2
CSAPPGTGTYGYTF
TGCAGCGCCCCGCCCGGGACAGGGACCTATGGCTACACCTTC
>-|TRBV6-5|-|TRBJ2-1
CASSYSPGPYNEQFF
TGTGCCAGCAGTTACTCTCCGGGTCCTTACAATGAGCAGTTCTTC
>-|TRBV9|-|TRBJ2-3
CASSVEGGVRDTQYF
TGTGCCAGCAGCGTAGAAGGCGGGGTTAGAGATACGCAGTATTTT
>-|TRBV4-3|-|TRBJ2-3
CASSQDGEPSTDTQYF
TGCGCCAGCAGCCAAGACGGGGAACCTAGCACAGATACGCAGTATTTT
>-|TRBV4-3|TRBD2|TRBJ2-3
CASSRTGTSASITLRDTQYF
TGCGCCAGCAGCCGCACCGGGACTAGCGCTTCTATTACATTACGAGATACGCAGTATTTT
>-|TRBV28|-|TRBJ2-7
CAGEKGTRIYEQYF
TGTGCGGGGGAGAAAGGGACTCGGATCTACGAGCAGTACTTC
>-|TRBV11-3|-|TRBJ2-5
CASSFNRQETQYF
TGTGCCAGCAGCTTTAACAGGCAAGAGACCCAGTACTTC
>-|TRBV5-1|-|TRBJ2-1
CASRRTETNNEQFF
TGCGCCAGCAGGCGGACTGAGACCAACAATGAGCAGTTCTTC
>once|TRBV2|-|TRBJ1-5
CASSGQLENQPQHF
TGTGCCAGCAGTGGACAGCTGGAAAATCAGCCCCAGCATTTT
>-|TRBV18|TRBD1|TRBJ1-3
CASSPTTGAAGNTIYF
TGTGCCAGCTCACCAACAACAGGGGCGGCTGGAAACACCATATATTTT
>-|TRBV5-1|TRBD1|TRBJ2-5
CASSWGQAQETQYF
TGCGCCAGCAGCTGGGGACAGGCCCAAGAGACCCAGTACTTC
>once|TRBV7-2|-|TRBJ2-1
CASSLTNHNEQFF
TGTGCCAGCAGCTTGACAAACCACAATGAGCAGTTCTTC
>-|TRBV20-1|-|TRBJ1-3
CSASLQGPGNTIYF
TGCAGTGCTAGTTTGCAGGGGCCTGGAAACACCATATATTTT